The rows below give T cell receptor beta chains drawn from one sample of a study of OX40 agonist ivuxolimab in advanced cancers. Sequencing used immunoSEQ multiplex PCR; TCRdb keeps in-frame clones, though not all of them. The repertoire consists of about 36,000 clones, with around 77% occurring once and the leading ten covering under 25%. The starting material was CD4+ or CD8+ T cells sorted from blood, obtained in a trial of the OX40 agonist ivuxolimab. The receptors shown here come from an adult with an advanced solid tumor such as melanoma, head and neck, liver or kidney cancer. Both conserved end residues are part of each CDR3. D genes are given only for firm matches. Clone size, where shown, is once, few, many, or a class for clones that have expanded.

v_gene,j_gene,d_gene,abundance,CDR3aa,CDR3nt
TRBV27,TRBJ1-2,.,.,CASSGGGYYGYTF,TGTGCCAGCAGTGGCGGAGGGTACTATGGCTACACCTTC
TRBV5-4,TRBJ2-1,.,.,CASSFGGHEQFF,TGTGCCAGCAGCTTCGGAGGCCATGAGCAGTTCTTC
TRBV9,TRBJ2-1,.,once,CASRGGTDNEQFF,TGTGCCAGCAGGGGGGGAACCGACAATGAGCAGTTCTTC
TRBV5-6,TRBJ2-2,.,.,CASSPGRAGELFF,TGTGCCAGCAGCCCCGGCCGGGCCGGGGAGCTGTTTTTT
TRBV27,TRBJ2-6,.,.,CASSLTLGANVLTF,TGTGCCAGCAGTTTGACCCTTGGGGCCAACGTCCTGACTTTC
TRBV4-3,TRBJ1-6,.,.,CASSQDFGAYNSPLHF,TGCGCCAGCAGCCAAGATTTCGGGGCTTATAATTCACCCCTCCACTTT
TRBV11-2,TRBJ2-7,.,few,CASSLGPGAYEQYF,TGTGCCAGCAGCTTAGGTCCAGGGGCGTACGAGCAGTACTTC
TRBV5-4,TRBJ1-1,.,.,CASSFGAGSTEAFF,TGTGCCAGCAGCTTTGGCGCGGGTTCGACTGAAGCTTTCTTT
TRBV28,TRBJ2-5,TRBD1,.,CASTSGTGILFGETQYF,TGTGCCAGCACATCCGGGACAGGTATTTTATTCGGAGAGACCCAGTACTTC
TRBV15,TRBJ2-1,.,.,CATSSGPYNEQFF,TGTGCCACCAGCAGCGGTCCCTACAATGAGCAGTTCTTC
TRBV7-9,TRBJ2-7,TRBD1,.,CASRPGQGDSYEQYF,TGTGCCAGCAGACCGGGACAGGGGGATTCCTACGAGCAGTACTTC
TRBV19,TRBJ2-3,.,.,CASSIGQTTTDTQYF,TGTGCCAGTAGTATAGGACAGACCACCACAGATACGCAGTATTTT
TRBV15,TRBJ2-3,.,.,CATSRLLSDTQYF,TGTGCCACCAGCAGACTCCTCTCGGATACGCAGTATTTT
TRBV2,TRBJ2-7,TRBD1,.,CASSSTGGSGFYEQYF,TGTGCCAGCAGTTCTACAGGGGGGAGTGGGTTCTACGAGCAGTACTTC
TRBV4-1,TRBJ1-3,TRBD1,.,CASSQEPGQVLSGNTIYF,TGCGCCAGCAGCCAAGAACCGGGACAGGTTCTCTCTGGAAACACCATATATTTT
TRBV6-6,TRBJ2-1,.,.,CASSYLGSSYNEQFF,TGTGCCAGCAGTTACTTGGGGAGCTCCTACAATGAGCAGTTCTTC
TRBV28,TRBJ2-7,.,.,CASSPTGGPSSYEQYF,TGTGCCAGCAGTCCTACGGGGGGCCCCAGCTCCTACGAGCAGTATTTC
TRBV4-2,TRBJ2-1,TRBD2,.,CASSPSGGYNEQFF,TGTGCCAGCAGCCCTAGCGGGGGATACAATGAGCAGTTCTTC